This paragraph reports one T cell receptor (beta chain). This record comes from a study of blood T cell repertoires in COVID-19. Study summary: COVID-19 samples from acute and convalescent phases originated in the United States, Italy and Spain. Sources were T cells, B-cell-depleted T cells, or PBMCs; the material itself was cDNA or gDNA.

Under the authors' procedure: For nucleated cells, counts were estimated from reference gene primer amplification. Produced via immunoSEQ multiplex PCR; TCRdb's table is partial and in-frame only. The V and J calls and clone size come from that table; D and trimming were worked out from the DNA. The sample has fewer than 350,000 clones; about 91% are singletons. Followed longitudinally, the Seattle patients had been enrolled during active infection. The V gene's germline CDR1 is SGHRS and CDR2 YFSETQ. V lost 4 bases and J lost 3, with 7 bases in between. There are 12 residues in the CDR3. The sample comprised peripheral blood. The V gene is TRBV5-1, the J gene TRBJ1-1; D might be TRBD1 (5 bases). The TCR was taken from a woman aged 25 to 45 with COVID-19, enrolled during active disease. CDR3 sequence reads: CASSPGDTEAFF. CDR3 nucleotides: TGCGCCAGCAGCCCGGGGGACACTGAAGCTTTCTTT.